This T cell receptor (beta chain) was sequenced in a study of human T cells and chemical hapten exposure. The CDR3 consists of 15 residues. Trimming took off 1 base at V and 7 bases at J, with 14 bases between the two ends. The germline V gene has CDR1 SGHTA and CDR2 FQGNSA. A few counts support this clonotype. Its antigen is as yet unknown. The time point denotes: patch test 1, 2 weeks after DPC sensitization. Treatment denoted: therapeutic diphenylcyclopropenone sensitization with weekly scalp DPC. TCRdb re-called the RACE reads with MiXCR, one entry per CDR3 protein. The sample includes 100,000 or so distinct CDR3 sequences, about 10% of them seen just once. Overall study results and limits: There was no change with DPC sensitization in TCRs above 1 in 1000 frequency.

The specimen was whole blood, collected in connection with sensitization to the hapten diphenylcyclopropenone (DPC). The rearrangement links TRBV7-2 to TRBJ2-1; either TRBD1 or TRBD2 may supply D (6 bases each). The receptor was derived from a middle-aged man with alopecia areata. Some clones in this sample may be carry-over from other donors' samples. The CDR3 spells CASSLGGVGGNEQFF. The DNA for the CDR3 is TGTGCCAGCAGCTTAGGCGGTGTAGGGGGGAATGAGCAGTTCTTC.